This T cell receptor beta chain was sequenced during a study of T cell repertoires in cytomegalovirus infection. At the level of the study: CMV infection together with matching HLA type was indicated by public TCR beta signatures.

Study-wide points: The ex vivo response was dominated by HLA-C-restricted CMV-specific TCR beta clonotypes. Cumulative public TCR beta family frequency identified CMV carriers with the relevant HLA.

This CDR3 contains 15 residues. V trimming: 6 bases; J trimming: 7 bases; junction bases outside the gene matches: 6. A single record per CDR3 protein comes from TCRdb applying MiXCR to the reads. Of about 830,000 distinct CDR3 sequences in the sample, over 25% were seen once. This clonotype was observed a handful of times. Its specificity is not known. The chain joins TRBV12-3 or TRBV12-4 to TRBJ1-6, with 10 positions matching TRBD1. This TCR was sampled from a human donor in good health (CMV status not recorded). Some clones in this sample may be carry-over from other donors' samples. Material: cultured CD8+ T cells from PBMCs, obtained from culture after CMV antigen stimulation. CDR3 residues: CASSPTGGGNSPLHF. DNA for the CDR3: TGTGCCAGCAGCCCGACAGGGGGCGGAAATTCACCCCTCCACTTT.